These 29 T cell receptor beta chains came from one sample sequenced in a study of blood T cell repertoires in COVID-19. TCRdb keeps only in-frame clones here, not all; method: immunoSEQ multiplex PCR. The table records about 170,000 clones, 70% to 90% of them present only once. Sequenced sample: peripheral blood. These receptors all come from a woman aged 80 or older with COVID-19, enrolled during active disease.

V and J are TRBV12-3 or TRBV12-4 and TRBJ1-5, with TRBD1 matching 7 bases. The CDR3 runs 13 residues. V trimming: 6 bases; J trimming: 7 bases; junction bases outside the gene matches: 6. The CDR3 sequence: CASSMGQNQPQHF. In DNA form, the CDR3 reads TGTGCCAGCAGCATGGGACAGAACCAGCCCCAGCATTTT.

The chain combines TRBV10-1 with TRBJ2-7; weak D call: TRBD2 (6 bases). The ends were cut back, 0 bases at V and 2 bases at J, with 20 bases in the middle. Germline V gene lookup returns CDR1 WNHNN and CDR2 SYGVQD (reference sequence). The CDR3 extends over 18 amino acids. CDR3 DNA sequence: TGCGCCAGCAGTGAGTCCGGTTATAAGGGAGGACGGCCCTACGAGCAGTACTTC. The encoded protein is CASSESGYKGGRPYEQYF.

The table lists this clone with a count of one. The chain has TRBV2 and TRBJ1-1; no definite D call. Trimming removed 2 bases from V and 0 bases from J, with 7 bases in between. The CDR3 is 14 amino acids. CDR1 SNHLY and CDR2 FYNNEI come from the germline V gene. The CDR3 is CASSEYGVNTEAFF. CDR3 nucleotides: TGTGCCAGCAGTGAATACGGAGTGAACACTGAAGCTTTCTTT.

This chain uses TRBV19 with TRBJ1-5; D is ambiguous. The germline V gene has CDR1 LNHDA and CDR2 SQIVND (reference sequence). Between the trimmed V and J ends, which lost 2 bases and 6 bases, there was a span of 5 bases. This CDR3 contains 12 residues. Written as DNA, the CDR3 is TGTGCCAGTAGTATATCTCGTCAGCCCCAGCATTTT. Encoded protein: CASSISRQPQHF. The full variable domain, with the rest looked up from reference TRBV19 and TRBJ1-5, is DGGITQSPKYLFRKEGQNVTLSCEQNLNHDAMYWYRQDPGQGLRLIYYSQIVNDFQKGDIAEGYSVSREKKESFPLTVTSAQKNPTAFYLCASSISRQPQHFGDGTRLSIL.

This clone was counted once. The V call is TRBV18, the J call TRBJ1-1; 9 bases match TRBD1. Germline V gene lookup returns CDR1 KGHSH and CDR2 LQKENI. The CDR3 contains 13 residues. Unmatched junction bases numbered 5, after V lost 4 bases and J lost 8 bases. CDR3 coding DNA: TGTGCCAGCTCACGGGGACAGGGTGAGGAAGCTTTCTTT. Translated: CASSRGQGEEAFF.

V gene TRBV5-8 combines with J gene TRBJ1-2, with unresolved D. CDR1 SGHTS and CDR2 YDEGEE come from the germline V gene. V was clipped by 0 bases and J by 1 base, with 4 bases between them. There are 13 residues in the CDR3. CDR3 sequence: CASSLAVNYGYTF. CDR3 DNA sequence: TGTGCCAGCAGCTTGGCGGTTAACTATGGCTACACCTTC.

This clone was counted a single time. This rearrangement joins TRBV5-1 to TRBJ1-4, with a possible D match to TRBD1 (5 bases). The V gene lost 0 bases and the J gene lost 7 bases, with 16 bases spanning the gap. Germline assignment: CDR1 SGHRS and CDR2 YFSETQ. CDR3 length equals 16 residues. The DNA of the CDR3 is TGCGCCAGCAGCTTGGGGGTGCCGGCGGGGGTTGAAAAACTGTTTTTT. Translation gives CASSLGVPAGVEKLFF.

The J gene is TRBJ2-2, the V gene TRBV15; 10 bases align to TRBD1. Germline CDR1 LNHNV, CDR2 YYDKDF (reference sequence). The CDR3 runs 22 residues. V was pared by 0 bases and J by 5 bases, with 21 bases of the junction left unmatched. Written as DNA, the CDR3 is TGTGCCACCAGCAGAGATCTCTCTGGACAGGGGGGTCAGGTCGGCCTAACCGGGGAGCTGTTTTTT. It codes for CATSRDLSGQGGQVGLTGELFF.

CDR3 coding DNA: TGTGCCAGCAGCAGACAGGGTGCCGATACGCAGTATTTT. Amino acids: CASSRQGADTQYF. The genes are TRBV11-2 and TRBJ2-3, with 7 bases that match TRBD1. CDR3 size: 13 residues. The germline V gene has CDR1 SGHAT and CDR2 FQNNGV. The trim removed 5 bases at V and 6 bases at J, leaving 5 bases unmatched.

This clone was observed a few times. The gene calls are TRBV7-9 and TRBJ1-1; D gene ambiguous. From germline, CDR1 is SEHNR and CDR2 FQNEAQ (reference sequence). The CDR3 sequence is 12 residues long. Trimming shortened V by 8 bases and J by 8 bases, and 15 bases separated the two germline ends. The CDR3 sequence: CASEGAGREAFF. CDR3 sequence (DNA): TGTGCCAGCGAGGGCGCCGGGCGGGAAGCTTTCTTT. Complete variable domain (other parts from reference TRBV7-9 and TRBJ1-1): DTGVSQNPRHKITKRGQNVTFRCDPISEHNRLYWYRQTLGQGPEFLTYFQNEAQLEKSRLLSDRFSAERPKGSFSTLEIQRTEQGDSAMYLCASEGAGREAFFGQGTRLTVV.

CDR3: CASGQDRDNQPQHF. Here the CDR3 DNA reads TGTGCCAGCGGCCAGGACAGGGATAATCAGCCCCAGCATTTT. This sequence joins TRBV2 and TRBJ1-5; 8 bases are a match to TRBD1. CDR1 is SNHLY, CDR2 FYNNEI, per germline. There are 14 residues in the CDR3. The V segment lost 8 bases and the J segment 4 bases; nucleotides outside the gene matches: 7.

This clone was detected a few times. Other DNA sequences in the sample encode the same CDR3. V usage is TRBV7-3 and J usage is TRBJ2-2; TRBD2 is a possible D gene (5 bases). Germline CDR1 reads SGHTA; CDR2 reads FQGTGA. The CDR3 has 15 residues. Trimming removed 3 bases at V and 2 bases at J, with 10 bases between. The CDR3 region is CASSFSGSNTGELFF. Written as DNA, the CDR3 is TGTGCCAGCAGCTTCTCGGGATCCAACACCGGGGAGCTGTTTTTT. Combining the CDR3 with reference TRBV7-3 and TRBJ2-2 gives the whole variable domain GAGVSQTPSNKVTEKGKYVELRCDPISGHTALYWYRQSLGQGPEFLIYFQGTGAADDSGLPNDRFFAVRPEGSVSTLKIQRTERGDSAVYLCASSFSGSNTGELFFGEGSRLTVL.

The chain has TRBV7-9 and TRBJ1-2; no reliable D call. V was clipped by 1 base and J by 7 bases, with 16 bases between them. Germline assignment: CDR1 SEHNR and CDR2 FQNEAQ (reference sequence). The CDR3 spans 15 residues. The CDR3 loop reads CASSLDGPGVSGYTF. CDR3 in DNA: TGTGCCAGCAGCTTAGATGGTCCCGGGGTCTCTGGCTACACCTTC.

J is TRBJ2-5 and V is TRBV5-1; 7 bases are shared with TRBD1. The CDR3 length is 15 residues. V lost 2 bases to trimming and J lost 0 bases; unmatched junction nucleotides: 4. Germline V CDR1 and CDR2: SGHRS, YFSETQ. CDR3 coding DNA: TGCGCCAGCAGCTTCGGGACAGCGTACCAAGAGACCCAGTACTTC. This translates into CASSFGTAYQETQYF.

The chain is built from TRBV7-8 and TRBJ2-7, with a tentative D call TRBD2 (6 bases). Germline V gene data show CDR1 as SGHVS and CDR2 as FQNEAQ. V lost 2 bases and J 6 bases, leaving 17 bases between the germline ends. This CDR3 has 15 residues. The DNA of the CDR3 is TGTGCCAGCAGCTTAACCGTTAGGGTAGCGGCCGAGCAGTACTTC. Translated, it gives CASSLTVRVAAEQYF.

This CDR3 reads CASSLATSGRAGTDTQYF. The CDR3, as DNA: TGCGCCAGCAGCTTGGCCACTAGCGGGAGGGCCGGCACAGATACGCAGTATTTT. This chain joins TRBV5-1 and TRBJ2-3; 13 bases are a match to TRBD2. Losses at the gene ends were 0 bases for V and 1 base for J; bases not matched to a gene: 5. CDR3 size: 18 residues. Germline assignment: CDR1 SGHRS and CDR2 YFSETQ.

The CDR3 DNA follows: TGTGCCAGCAGAAAAACAGGGGGCAGCACCGGGGAGCTGTTTTTT. This sequence encodes CASRKTGGSTGELFF. The chain links TRBV11-1 to TRBJ2-2; 9 nucleotides line up with TRBD1. The J segment lost 4 bases and the V segment lost 6 bases, leaving 6 bases of the junction unmatched. The length of the CDR3 is 15 residues. Looked up from germline, CDR1 is SGHAT and CDR2 is FQDESV (reference sequence).

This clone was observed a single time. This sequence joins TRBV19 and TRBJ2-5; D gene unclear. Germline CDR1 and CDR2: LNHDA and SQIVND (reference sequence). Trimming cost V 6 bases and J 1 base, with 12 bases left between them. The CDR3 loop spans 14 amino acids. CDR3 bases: TGTGCCAGTAGCCTATTAGAATCCCAAGAGACCCAGTACTTC. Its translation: CASSLLESQETQYF.

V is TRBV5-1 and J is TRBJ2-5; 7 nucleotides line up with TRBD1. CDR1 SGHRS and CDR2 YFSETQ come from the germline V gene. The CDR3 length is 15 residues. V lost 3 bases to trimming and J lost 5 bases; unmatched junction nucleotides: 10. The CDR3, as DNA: TGCGCCAGCAGCTCTGGACAGGCCCGTGGGGAGACCCAGTACTTC. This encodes CASSSGQARGETQYF.

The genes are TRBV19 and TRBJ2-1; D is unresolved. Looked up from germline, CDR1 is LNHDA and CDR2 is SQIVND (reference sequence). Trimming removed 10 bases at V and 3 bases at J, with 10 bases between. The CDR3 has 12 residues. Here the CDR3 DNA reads TGTGCCACGCGAAGCGTCTACAATGAGCAGTTCTTC. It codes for CATRSVYNEQFF.

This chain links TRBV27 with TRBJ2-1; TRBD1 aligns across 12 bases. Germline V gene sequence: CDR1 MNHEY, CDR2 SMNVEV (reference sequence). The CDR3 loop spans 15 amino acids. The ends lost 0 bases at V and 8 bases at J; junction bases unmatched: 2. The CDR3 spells CASSLSGQGADEQFF. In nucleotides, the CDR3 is TGTGCCAGCAGTTTATCGGGACAGGGGGCGGATGAGCAGTTCTTC.

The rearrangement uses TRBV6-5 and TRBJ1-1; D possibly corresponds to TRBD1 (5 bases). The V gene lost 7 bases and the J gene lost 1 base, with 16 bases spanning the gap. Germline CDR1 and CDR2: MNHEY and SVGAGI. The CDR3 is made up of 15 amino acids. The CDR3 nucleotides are TGTGCCAGCATACCGGGCGGGGGAGCGAACACTGAAGCTTTCTTT. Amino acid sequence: CASIPGGGANTEAFF.

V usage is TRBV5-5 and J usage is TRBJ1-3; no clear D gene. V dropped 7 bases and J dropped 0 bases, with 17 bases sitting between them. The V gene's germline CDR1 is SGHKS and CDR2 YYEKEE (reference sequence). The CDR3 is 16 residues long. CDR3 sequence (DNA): TGTGCCAGCTCCTGGGCCCCCGACCCCTCTGGAAACACCATATATTTT. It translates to CASSWAPDPSGNTIYF.

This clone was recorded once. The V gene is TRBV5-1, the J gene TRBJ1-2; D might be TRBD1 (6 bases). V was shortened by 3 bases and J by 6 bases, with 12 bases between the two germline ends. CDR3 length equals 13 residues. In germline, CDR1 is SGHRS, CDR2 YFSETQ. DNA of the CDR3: TGCGCCAGCAGCTCACAGGGTCGCGATGGCTACACCTTC. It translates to CASSSQGRDGYTF.

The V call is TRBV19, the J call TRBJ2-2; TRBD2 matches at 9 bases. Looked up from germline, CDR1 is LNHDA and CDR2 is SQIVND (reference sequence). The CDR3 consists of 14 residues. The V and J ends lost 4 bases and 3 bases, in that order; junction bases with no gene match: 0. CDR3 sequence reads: CASSSGGDTGELFF. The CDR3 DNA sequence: TGTGCCAGTAGTAGCGGGGGGGACACCGGGGAGCTGTTTTTT.

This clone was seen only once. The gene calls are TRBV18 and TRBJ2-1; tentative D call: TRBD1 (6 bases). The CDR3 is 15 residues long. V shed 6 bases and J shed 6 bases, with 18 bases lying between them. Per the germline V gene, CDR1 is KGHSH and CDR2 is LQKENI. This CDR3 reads CASSPKTGHPNEQFF. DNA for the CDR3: TGTGCCAGCTCGCCTAAGACAGGTCACCCCAATGAGCAGTTCTTC.

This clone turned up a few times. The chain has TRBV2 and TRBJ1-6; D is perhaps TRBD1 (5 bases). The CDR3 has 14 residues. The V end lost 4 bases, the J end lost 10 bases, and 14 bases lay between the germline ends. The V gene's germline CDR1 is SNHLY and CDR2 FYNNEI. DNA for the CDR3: TGTGCCAGCAGTGGACGGGGGGAAGCATCACCCCTCCACTTT. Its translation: CASSGRGEASPLHF.

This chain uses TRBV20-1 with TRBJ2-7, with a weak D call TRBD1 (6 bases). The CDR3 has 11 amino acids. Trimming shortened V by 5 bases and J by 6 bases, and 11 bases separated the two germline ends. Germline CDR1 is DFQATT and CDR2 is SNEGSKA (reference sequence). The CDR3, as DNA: TGCAGTGCTCCCCAGGGGTCCGAGCAGTACTTC. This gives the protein CSAPQGSEQYF.

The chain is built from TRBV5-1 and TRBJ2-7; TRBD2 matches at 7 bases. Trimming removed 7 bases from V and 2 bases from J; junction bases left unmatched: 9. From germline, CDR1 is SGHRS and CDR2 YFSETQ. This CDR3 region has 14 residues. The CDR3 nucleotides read TGCGCCAGCGGGGCCGGGGGGACCCCCTACGAGCAGTACTTC. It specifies CASGAGGTPYEQYF.